Sequencing of this TCR beta chain was carried out in a study of cytomegalovirus exposure and HLA in healthy donors. Findings and caveats of the study: The authors listed approximately 160 TCR beta chains as cytomegalovirus-associated. Cytomegalovirus status was reportedly diagnosed by the classifier with high sensitivity and specificity.

The CDR3 extends over 15 amino acids. The trim removed 2 bases at V and 1 base at J, leaving 1 base unmatched. CDR1 is MGHRA, CDR2 YSYEKL, per germline. Profiled with immunoSEQ multiplex PCR; TCRdb holds only in-frame clones, not every one. Among over 200,000 clones listed, around 90% were seen once. The validation cohort, a group of over a hundred subjects, included the donors and was separate from the approximately 650-subject first cohort. On this clone: The antigen remains unidentified.

Sequencing input: PBMCs. The genes are TRBV4-1 and TRBJ2-7; 11 bases agree with TRBD2. The sequence derives from a woman aged 18-29 years in good health and CMV-seronegative. The CDR3 DNA sequence: TGCGCCAGCAGCCAACTAGCGGGGGGATCCTACGAGCAGTACGTC. As protein: CASSQLAGGSYEQYV.